Given below is one T cell receptor (beta chain) in context. Its antigen is unknown. cDNA libraries for TCR alpha and TCR beta, carrying sample barcodes and UMIs, came from 5'RACE with constant-segment primers. TCRdb reprocessed the 5' RACE reads via MiXCR and lists one record per CDR3 protein. The sample lists about 390,000 distinct CDR3 sequences, 16% occurring once. This sample was taken from a study of T-cell memory formation after mild COVID-19. Overall study context: Largely donor-specific TCR clusters were found. Study-wide findings and caveats: The finding that pre-infection memory included some responding clones suggested that cross-reactive memory joined.

Trimming took 5 bases from V and 1 from J, leaving 14 bases between them. Germline CDR1 reads SEHNR; CDR2 reads FQNEAQ (reference sequence). The CDR3 has 15 amino acids. V usage is TRBV7-9 and J usage is TRBJ1-2, with D maybe TRBD1 (6 bases). The TCR was taken from a man younger than 30 who had mild COVID-19 (a few samples of this study predate the infection). Cell type and time point are not known. Sequencing was done on a sample of PBMCs or a T cell subset sorted from them (not recorded which). The CDR3 reads CASSRGSSYNYGYTF. CDR3 coding DNA: TGTGCCAGCAGCAGGGGGAGTTCCTATAACTATGGCTACACCTTC.